This entry lists 32 T cell receptor beta chains sequenced from one sample in a study of blood T cells in healthy people across ages. Sample-barcoded 5' priming and a J-beta primer mix drove a second PCR of 7 to 11 cycles. TCRdb reprocessed the 5' RACE reads via MiXCR and lists one record per CDR3 protein. This sample has 1.5 million to 2 million distinct CDR3 sequences, with around half found just once. Sequencing used blood. The receptor set was obtained from a woman aged 40 to 55 in good health.

The V gene is TRBV5-6, the J gene TRBJ2-1, with a possible D match to TRBD1 (5 bases). V dropped 2 bases and J dropped 0 bases, with 12 bases sitting between them. CDR3 size: 16 residues. Germline values: CDR1 SGHDT, CDR2 YYEEEE. The CDR3 nucleotides are TGTGCCAGCAGCTTCCTGGCCAGGGTCTCCTACAATGAGCAGTTCTTC. Residues: CASSFLARVSYNEQFF.

This clonotype appeared a few times. This chain connects TRBV7-8 to TRBJ1-6, with D possibly being TRBD1 (5 bases). The CDR3 covers 15 residues. Germline CDR1 is SGHVS and CDR2 is FQNEAQ. Trimming shortened V by 7 bases and J by 7 bases, and 17 bases separated the two germline ends. The CDR3 sequence is CASTPGQGKNSPLHF. The CDR3 nucleotides read TGTGCCAGCACCCCGGGGCAGGGAAAAAATTCACCCCTCCACTTT.

The chain joins TRBV7-2 to TRBJ2-1; a weak D match, TRBD2 (6 bases). Germline V gene lookup returns CDR1 SGHTA and CDR2 FQGNSA. V shed 5 bases and J shed 0 bases, with 11 bases lying between them. The CDR3 runs to 15 residues. CDR3 in DNA: TGTGCCAGCAGCCCATCTAGCGCCTCCTACAATGAGCAGTTCTTC. Translation gives CASSPSSASYNEQFF.

Here the CDR3 DNA reads TGTGCCAGCAGCGTAGGGGGGACTCACCTAGGAGAGACCCAGTTCTTC. Translating gives CASSVGGTHLGETQFF. The chain couples TRBV9 to TRBJ2-5, with a possible D match to TRBD2 (6 bases). The tail of the sequence fits TRBJ2-1 better, so the J call may be wrong. From germline, CDR1 is SGDLS and CDR2 YYNGEE. The CDR3 spans 16 residues.

This clonotype came up many times. This chain uses TRBV27 with TRBJ2-5, with TRBD2 matching 7 bases. Near its end, the DNA agrees better with TRBJ2-7, so the J call may be wrong. This CDR3 has 11 amino acids. Germline V lookup: CDR1 MNHEY, CDR2 SMNVEV (reference sequence). DNA of the CDR3: TGTGCCAGCTCGCAGCGGGGCGAGCAGTACTTC. This gives the protein CASSQRGEQYF.

This clonotype was counted only a few times. The chain joins TRBV29-1 to TRBJ1-2; D is unresolved. The germline V gene has CDR1 SQVTM and CDR2 ANQGSEA. This CDR3 has 13 residues. V was pared by 6 bases and J by 5 bases, with 16 bases between. The chain's CDR3 is CSVRPREEYGYTF. The CDR3 DNA is TGCAGCGTACGCCCCCGAGAGGAGTATGGCTACACCTTC.

The chain links TRBV7-2 to TRBJ1-5; tentative D call: TRBD1 (5 bases). V was clipped by 5 bases and J by 5 bases, with 16 bases between them. CDR1 and CDR2 from the germline V gene are SGHTA and FQGNSA. The CDR3 sequence is 15 residues long. The CDR3 loop is CASSLRWGGDQPQHF. The CDR3 region has the DNA TGTGCCAGCAGCCTTAGATGGGGAGGGGATCAGCCCCAGCATTTT.

This chain connects TRBV11-1 to TRBJ2-1, with 11 bases fitting TRBD1. The J call is doubtful: the DNA matches TRBJ2-7 better. The CDR3 sequence is 15 residues long. Germline CDR1 SGHAT, CDR2 FQDESV (reference sequence). The CDR3 sequence is CASSSGQGAGNEQYF. CDR3 nucleotide sequence: TGTGCCAGCAGCTCCGGACAGGGGGCCGGCAATGAGCAGTACTTC.

The genes are TRBV20-1 and TRBJ1-2; 11 positions match TRBD1. CDR1 DFQATT and CDR2 SNEGSKA come from the germline V gene (reference sequence). The CDR3 sequence is 12 residues long. J was trimmed by 11 bases and V by 8 bases; bases with no gene match: 10. CDR3: CSTIGTGGAYTF. In DNA, the CDR3 is TGCAGTACCATAGGGACAGGGGGGGCGTACACCTTC.

The V call is TRBV5-1, the J call TRBJ1-4; D gene unclear. Per germline, CDR1 SGHRS and CDR2 YFSETQ. The CDR3 length is 14 residues. V was cut by 9 bases and J by 7 bases, with 19 bases left in between. CDR3 coding DNA: TGCGCCACCGCTCTGGGCAGCGATCGTGAAAAACTGTTTTTT. Encoded protein: CATALGSDREKLFF.

This clonotype appeared once. J is TRBJ2-3 and V is TRBV20-1; D is perhaps TRBD2 (6 bases). The V end was cut by 6 bases, the J end by 4 bases, with 20 bases between. Germline V gives CDR1 DFQATT, CDR2 SNEGSKA (reference sequence). This CDR3 region has 15 residues. The CDR3 bases are TGCAGTGCAGACGCGAACAAGGGAGGATCAGATACGCAGTATTTT. Translated: CSADANKGGSDTQYF.

The chain couples TRBV18 to TRBJ2-3; 11 bases fit TRBD1. V was clipped by 4 bases and J by 6 bases; unmatched bases: 15. The CDR3 loop spans 18 amino acids. Germline V lookup: CDR1 KGHSH, CDR2 LQKENI. CDR3 protein: CASSHGWGWTGGLDTQYF. In DNA, the CDR3 is TGTGCCAGCTCACACGGCTGGGGCTGGACAGGGGGCTTGGATACGCAGTATTTT.

This clonotype was counted between two and nine times. The chain has TRBV29-1 and TRBJ2-7, with 14 bases identical to TRBD2. This CDR3 spans 15 amino acids. Unmatched junction bases numbered 3, after V lost 5 bases and J lost 0 bases. Germline V CDR1 and CDR2: SQVTM, ANQGSEA. CDR3 bases: TGCAGCGTTCGGACTAGCGGGGGGATCTCCTACGAGCAGTACTTC. The encoded protein is CSVRTSGGISYEQYF.

A word on this clonotype: A much larger clone differs from this one at a single base, so this may be a read error. The genes are TRBV4-3 and TRBJ2-1; 7 bases fit TRBD2. Germline V gene data show CDR1 as LGHNA and CDR2 as YSLEER. CDR3 length equals 13 residues. The CDR3 loop reads CASSPSGYKEQFF. Written as DNA, the CDR3 is TGCGCCAGCAGCCCTAGCGGATACAAGGAGCAGTTCTTC.

The chain combines TRBV5-1 with TRBJ1-2; TRBD1 matches at 9 bases. This CDR3 region has 16 residues. J gave up 8 bases and V 4 bases, and 15 bases lay outside the gene matches. Germline V CDR1 and CDR2: SGHRS, YFSETQ. CDR3 in DNA: TGCGCCAGCAGCCAGGGACAGGGCCCGCGACCGGGAGGCTACACCTTC. It translates to CASSQGQGPRPGGYTF.

CDR3 DNA sequence: TGTGCCAGCAGCTTAGCGTTTGACATTTTGCAAGAGACCCAGTACTTC. Translated, it gives CASSLAFDILQETQYF. This chain links TRBV7-9 with TRBJ2-5, with unresolved D. The germline V gene encodes CDR1 SEHNR and CDR2 FQNEAQ (reference sequence). V was cut by 0 bases and J by 2 bases, with 13 bases left in between. The CDR3 sequence is 16 residues long.

In this sample, this clonotype turned up a few times. This rearrangement joins TRBV3-1 to TRBJ2-5; D is unclear. The V end lost 1 base, the J end lost 0 bases, and 9 bases lay between the germline ends. CDR1 and CDR2 from the germline V gene are LGHDT and YNNKEL (reference sequence). The CDR3 has 15 residues. The CDR3 loop is CASSQGGYHQETQYF. The CDR3 DNA is TGTGCCAGCAGCCAAGGAGGCTATCACCAAGAGACCCAGTACTTC.

There are a few counts of this clonotype. This chain links TRBV20-1 with TRBJ2-7, with a tentative D call TRBD1 (5 bases). This CDR3 spans 11 amino acids. V dropped 5 bases and J dropped 10 bases, with 15 bases sitting between them. In germline, CDR1 is DFQATT, CDR2 SNEGSKA (reference sequence). The CDR3 coding sequence is TGCAGTGCTTCGCAGGGTGTCGAACAGTACTTC. It translates to CSASQGVEQYF.

With regard to this clonotype: Mismatch with germline at one junction end may stem from a read error. The chain joins TRBV5-1 to TRBJ1-5; possibly TRBD1 for D (5 bases). This CDR3 spans 15 amino acids. Germline CDR1 and CDR2: SGHRS and YFSETQ. The CDR3 loop reads CVSSLEGVSNQPQHF. CDR3 coding DNA: TGCGTCAGCAGCTTGGAAGGGGTTAGCAATCAGCCCCAGCATTTT.

The chain links TRBV6-6 to TRBJ2-7; TRBD2 agrees at 9 bases. The ends lost 5 bases at V and 5 bases at J; junction bases unmatched: 13. Looked up from germline, CDR1 is MNHNY and CDR2 is SVGAGI (reference sequence). The CDR3 contains 16 residues. The CDR3 spells CASSVSPGLARDEQYF. CDR3 coding DNA: TGTGCCAGCAGTGTATCTCCGGGACTAGCTCGCGACGAGCAGTACTTC.

The table lists this clonotype with a count of one. It may be a read error: a sequence one base away is much more abundant. The chain combines TRBV6-2 or TRBV6-3 with TRBJ2-1; no definite D call. The CDR3 spans 12 residues. Germline assignment: CDR1 MNHEY and CDR2 SVGEGT. The CDR3 bases are TGTGCCTGCAGTTACTCGAGTCATGAGCAGTTCTTC. Amino acid sequence: CACSYSSHEQFF.

This rearrangement joins TRBV10-3 to TRBJ2-7; no definite D call. Trimming removed 6 bases at V and 1 base at J, with 10 bases between. Looked up from germline, CDR1 is ENHRY and CDR2 is SYGVKD. The CDR3 extends over 13 amino acids. DNA for the CDR3: TGTGCCATCAGGGTCAAGGGATCCTACGAGCAGTACTTC. Its translation is CAIRVKGSYEQYF.

The rearrangement uses TRBV7-6 and TRBJ2-3; no definite D call. Trimming shortened V by 6 bases and J by 5 bases, and 15 bases separated the two germline ends. There are 14 residues in the CDR3. Germline V gives CDR1 SGHVS, CDR2 FNYEAQ. CDR3 in amino acids: CASSRGGFLDTQYF. The CDR3 nucleotides are TGTGCCAGCAGTCGAGGTGGATTTTTAGATACGCAGTATTTT. The full variable domain, in which reference TRBV7-6 and TRBJ2-3 provide the parts outside the CDR3, is GAGVSQSPRYKVTKRGQDVALRCDPISGHVSLYWYRQALGQGPEFLTYFNYEAQQDKSGLPNDRFSAERPEGSISTLTIQRTEQRDSAMYRCASSRGGFLDTQYFGPGTRLTVL.

In this sample, this clonotype turned up a few times. The chain combines TRBV9 with TRBJ2-1; 10 bases fit TRBD2. The V and J ends lost 2 bases and 0 bases, in that order; junction bases with no gene match: 2. Germline V gives CDR1 SGDLS, CDR2 YYNGEE. The CDR3 runs to 16 residues. This CDR3 reads CASSVGLAVSYNEQFF. The DNA of the CDR3 is TGTGCCAGCAGCGTCGGACTAGCGGTCTCCTACAATGAGCAGTTCTTC.

This chain links TRBV6-5 with TRBJ1-2, with TRBD1 as a possible D gene (6 bases). V was shortened by 7 bases and J by 4 bases, with 16 bases between the two germline ends. The CDR3 is made up of 14 amino acids. Germline assignment: CDR1 MNHEY and CDR2 SVGAGI. CDR3 sequence reads: CASISRGLGYGYTF. The CDR3 DNA sequence: TGTGCCAGCATTAGCAGGGGACTCGGCTATGGCTACACCTTC.

The chain combines TRBV29-1 with TRBJ2-7, with D possibly TRBD1 on 5 matching bases. The CDR3 has 12 residues. V was clipped by 7 bases and J by 5 bases, with 15 bases between them. Germline CDR1 reads SQVTM; CDR2 reads ANQGSEA. CDR3 amino acids: CSALKDTDEQYF. CDR3 nucleotide sequence: TGCAGCGCCCTGAAGGACACCGACGAGCAGTACTTC.

The chain combines TRBV2 with TRBJ2-1; TRBD2 aligns across 15 bases. The V segment lost 0 bases and the J segment 9 bases; nucleotides outside the gene matches: 6. The germline gives CDR1 SNHLY, CDR2 FYNNEI. This CDR3 region has 17 residues. Here the CDR3 reads CASSEAPGLAGGGEQFF. In DNA, the CDR3 is TGTGCCAGCAGTGAAGCGCCGGGACTAGCGGGGGGCGGTGAGCAGTTCTTC.

The chain recombines TRBV7-3 with TRBJ2-1; the match to TRBD2 covers 12 bases. After removal of 7 bases from V and 9 bases from J, the junction contained 16 bases not matched to a gene. There are 17 residues in the CDR3. Per the germline V gene, CDR1 is SGHTA and CDR2 is FQGTGA. CDR3 residues: CASNRDGWTSGVSEQFF. The CDR3, as DNA: TGTGCCAGCAACCGGGACGGGTGGACTAGCGGGGTTTCTGAGCAGTTCTTC. The variable domain in full, completed from reference TRBV7-3 and TRBJ2-1, reads GAGVSQTPSNKVTEKGKYVELRCDPISGHTALYWYRQSLGQGPEFLIYFQGTGAADDSGLPNDRFFAVRPEGSVSTLKIQRTERGDSAVYLCASNRDGWTSGVSEQFFGPGTRLTVL.

The J gene is TRBJ1-6, the V gene TRBV15; D is possibly TRBD1 (6 bases). The V end was cut by 0 bases, the J end by 3 bases, with 12 bases between. The V gene's germline CDR1 is LNHNV and CDR2 YYDKDF (reference sequence). The CDR3 is 17 residues long. Here the CDR3 DNA reads TGTGCCACCAGCAGAGATTGGGGGCCTAACTATAATTCACCCCTCCACTTT. Translation: CATSRDWGPNYNSPLHF.

Only a few counts were recorded for this clonotype. The V and J genes are TRBV7-2 and TRBJ2-1; 11 positions match TRBD2. The germline CDR1 and CDR2 sequences are SGHTA and FQGNSA. Losses at the gene ends were 5 bases for V and 8 bases for J; bases not matched to a gene: 8. This CDR3 spans 15 amino acids. For the CDR3, the DNA is TGTGCCAGCAGCCAGGCTAGCGGGGGGATTGATGAGCAGTTCTTC. Translating gives CASSQASGGIDEQFF.

This clonotype came up a few times. This chain uses TRBV7-8 with TRBJ2-3; TRBD1 agrees at 8 bases. J lost 2 bases, V lost 5 bases, and 15 bases had no gene match. CDR3 length: 18 residues. The V gene's germline CDR1 is SGHVS and CDR2 FQNEAQ. This chain's CDR3 is CASSKSVARTGITDTQYF. DNA for the CDR3: TGTGCCAGCAGCAAATCGGTGGCGAGGACAGGGATCACAGATACGCAGTATTTT.

This clonotype was picked up one time. The CDR3 region has the DNA TGTGCCACCTTATTGGGGGGCTTGACCTACGAGCAGTACTTC. Its translation: CATLLGGLTYEQYF. The chain combines TRBV28 with TRBJ2-7; the D call may be TRBD1 or TRBD2 (6 bases each). Germline V CDR1 and CDR2: MDHEN, SYDVKM. The ends were cut back, 10 bases at V and 2 bases at J, with 18 bases in the middle. The CDR3 covers 14 residues.